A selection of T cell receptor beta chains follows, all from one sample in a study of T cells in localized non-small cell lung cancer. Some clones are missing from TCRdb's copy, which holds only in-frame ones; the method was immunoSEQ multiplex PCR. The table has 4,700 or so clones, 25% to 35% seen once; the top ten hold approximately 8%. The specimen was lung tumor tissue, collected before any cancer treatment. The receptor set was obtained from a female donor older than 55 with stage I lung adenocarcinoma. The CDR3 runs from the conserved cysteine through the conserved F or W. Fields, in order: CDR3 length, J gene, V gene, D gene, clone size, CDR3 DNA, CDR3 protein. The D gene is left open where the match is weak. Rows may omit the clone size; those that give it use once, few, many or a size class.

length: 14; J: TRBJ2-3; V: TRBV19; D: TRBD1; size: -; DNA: TGTGCCAGTAGTCTAGGGACAGACACAGATACGCAGTATTTT; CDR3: CASSLGTDTDTQYF
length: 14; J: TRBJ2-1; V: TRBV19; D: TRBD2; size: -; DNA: TGTGCCAGTAATGTGGGGGGGGCCTACAATGAGCAGTTCTTC; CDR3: CASNVGGAYNEQFF
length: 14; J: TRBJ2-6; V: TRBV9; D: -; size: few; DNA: TGTGCCAGCAGCGCCCACTCTGGGGCCAACGTCCTGACTTTC; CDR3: CASSAHSGANVLTF
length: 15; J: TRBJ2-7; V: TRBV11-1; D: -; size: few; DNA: TGTGCCAGCAGCCGTCTTGGGCAGGGGAACTACGAGCAGTACTTC; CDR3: CASSRLGQGNYEQYF
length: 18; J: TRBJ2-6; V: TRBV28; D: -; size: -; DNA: TGTGCCAGCAGGGCCGGAGGGACAGCATTCTCTGGGGCCAACGTCCTGACTTTC; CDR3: CASRAGGTAFSGANVLTF
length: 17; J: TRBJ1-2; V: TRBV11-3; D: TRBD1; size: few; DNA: TGTGCCAGCAGCTGGACCGGGACAGTCGATTTCTATGGGGGCTACACCTTC; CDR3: CASSWTGTVDFYGGYTF
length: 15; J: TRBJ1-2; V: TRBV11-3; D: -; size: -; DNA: TGTGCCAGCAGCCCGGAATCAGACGGGTTCTATGGCTACACCTTC; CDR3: CASSPESDGFYGYTF
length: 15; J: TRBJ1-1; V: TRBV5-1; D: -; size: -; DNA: TGCGCCAGCGCATTGATGGGGGGCTCGGGCGGTGAAGCTTTCTTT; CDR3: CASALMGGSGGEAFF
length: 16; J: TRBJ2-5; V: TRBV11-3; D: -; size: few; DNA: TGTGCCAGCAGCTTTTCAGACGGAGGCCTTCGGGAGACCCAGTACTTC; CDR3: CASSFSDGGLRETQYF
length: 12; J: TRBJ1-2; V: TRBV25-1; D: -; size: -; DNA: TGTGCCAGCAGTAAACTCGATGGAGGCTACACCTTC; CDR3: CASSKLDGGYTF
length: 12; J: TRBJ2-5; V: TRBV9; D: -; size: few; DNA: TGTGCCAGCAGTTTTTCCGGGGAGACCCAGTACTTC; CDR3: CASSFSGETQYF
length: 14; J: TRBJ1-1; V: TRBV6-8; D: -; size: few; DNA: TGTGCCAGCAGTGACGAGGGTCGCTACACTGAAGCTTTCTTT; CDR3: CASSDEGRYTEAFF
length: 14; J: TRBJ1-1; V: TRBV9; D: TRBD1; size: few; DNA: TGTGCCAGCGTGGACAGGGGGCAGAGGATTGAAGCTTTCTTT; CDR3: CASVDRGQRIEAFF
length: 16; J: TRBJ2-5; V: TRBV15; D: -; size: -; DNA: TGTGCCACCAGCACCCTCAAATCAGATGTGGTGGGGACCCAGTACTTC; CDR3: CATSTLKSDVVGTQYF
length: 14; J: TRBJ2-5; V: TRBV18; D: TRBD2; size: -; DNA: TGTGCCAGCTCACCCCTTAGCGGGCAAGAGACCCAGTACTTC; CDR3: CASSPLSGQETQYF
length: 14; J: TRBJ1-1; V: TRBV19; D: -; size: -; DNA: TGTGCCAGTAGTATGAAGGGCTTGAACACTGAAGCTTTCTTT; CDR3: CASSMKGLNTEAFF
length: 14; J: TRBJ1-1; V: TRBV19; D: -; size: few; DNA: TGTGCCAGTAGTATGCCCTACGGCTACACTGAAGCTTTCTTT; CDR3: CASSMPYGYTEAFF